Listed below are T cell receptor beta chains from one sample, sequenced in a study of immune evolution from preneoplasia to lung adenocarcinoma. Clones were read by immunoSEQ multiplex PCR, and TCRdb kept only the in-frame ones, dropping some. The sample contains roughly 4,800 clones, just under 85% of which appear only once. The sequenced material came from FFPE adjacent normal lung tissue. The receptors were gathered from a donor at least 70 years old with lung adenocarcinoma. CDR3s include the opening cysteine and the closing phenylalanine or tryptophan. A D gene is named only where the DNA matches it firmly. Clone size is not always given. Where it is, it says once, few, many or a class for expanded clones.

CASSSAGAGGYTF,TGTGCCAGCAGCTCCGCAGGGGCGGGCGGCTACACCTTC,TRBJ1-2,.,TRBV7-9,13,.
CASTPGTGAGVQYF,TGTGCCAGCACCCCCGGGACAGGGGCTGGGGTGCAGTATTTT,TRBJ2-3,.,TRBV11-2,14,TRBD1
CASSSEGGNQPQHF,TGTGCCAGCAGCTCAGAGGGGGGCAATCAGCCCCAGCATTTT,TRBJ1-5,.,TRBV7-9,14,.
CASRLMGTQYF,TGTGCAAGTCGCCTCATGGGGACCCAGTACTTC,TRBJ2-5,.,TRBV12-2,11,.
CASSRRYTGELFF,TGTGCCAGCAGTCGTCGCTACACCGGGGAGCTGTTTTTT,TRBJ2-2,.,TRBV28,13,.
CSAGKDENTEAFF,TGCAGCGCTGGTAAAGACGAGAACACTGAAGCTTTCTTT,TRBJ1-1,.,TRBV29-1,13,.
CASSFRDRGTDTQYF,TGTGCCAGCAGCTTTAGGGACAGGGGCACAGATACGCAGTATTTT,TRBJ2-3,.,TRBV5-6,15,TRBD1
CASSLRQMRGGYNTDTQYF,TGCGCCAGCAGCTTACGACAAATGCGTGGAGGGTATAACACAGATACGCAGTATTTT,TRBJ2-3,.,TRBV5-1,19,.
CATATSNTIYF,TGTGCCACCGCAACTTCGAACACCATATATTTT,TRBJ1-3,.,TRBV10-3,11,.
CASSPLAGGRNEQFF,TGTGCCAGCAGCCCATTAGCGGGAGGTCGCAATGAGCAGTTCTTC,TRBJ2-1,.,TRBV7-2,15,TRBD2
CASSFGTGGTNTEAFF,TGTGCCAGCAGCTTCGGGACAGGGGGTACGAACACTGAAGCTTTCTTT,TRBJ1-1,.,TRBV7-9,16,TRBD1
CASSLYSTNYGYTF,TGTGCCAGCAGCTTATATTCCACTAACTATGGCTACACCTTC,TRBJ1-2,.,TRBV6-6,14,.
CASRGLQGGEKLFF,TGTGCCAGCAGGGGGTTACAGGGAGGTGAAAAACTGTTTTTT,TRBJ1-4,.,TRBV28,14,.
CASSLGGSGGANVLTF,TGTGCCAGCAGCTTAGGGGGCTCTGGTGGGGCCAACGTCCTGACTTTC,TRBJ2-6,.,TRBV11-2,16,.
CASSVLAGGFNEQFF,TGTGCCAGCAGCGTTCTAGCGGGAGGGTTCAATGAGCAGTTCTTC,TRBJ2-1,.,TRBV9,15,TRBD2
CASSLYGNYNEQFF,TGTGCCAGCAGTTTATACGGGAACTACAATGAGCAGTTCTTC,TRBJ2-1,.,TRBV28,14,.
CATEDVKVGSYEQYF,TGTGCCACCGAGGACGTCAAAGTGGGGAGCTACGAGCAGTACTTC,TRBJ2-7,.,TRBV28,15,.
CASSQELFTGDTIYF,TGCGCCAGCAGCCAAGAGCTGTTCACCGGGGACACCATATATTTT,TRBJ1-3,once,TRBV4-1,15,.
CASSFITDLYGYTF,TGTGCCAGCAGCTTTATCACGGATCTCTATGGCTACACCTTC,TRBJ1-2,once,TRBV7-9,14,.
CASSVSGPGELFF,TGTGCCAGCAGTGTCTCGGGCCCCGGGGAGCTGTTTTTT,TRBJ2-2,.,TRBV6-1,13,.
CASSPSPSTYNEQFF,TGTGCCAGCAGCCCTTCACCCAGCACCTACAATGAGCAGTTCTTC,TRBJ2-1,.,TRBV7-3,15,.
CASSKGRVETQYF,TGTGCCAGCAGCAAAGGGCGTGTGGAGACCCAGTACTTC,TRBJ2-5,.,TRBV28,13,.
CAIRTSGTNEQFF,TGTGCCATCAGAACTAGCGGGACCAATGAGCAGTTCTTC,TRBJ2-1,.,TRBV10-3,13,TRBD2
CASSSRGDNYGYTF,TGTGCCAGCAGTTCCCGGGGGGATAACTATGGCTACACCTTC,TRBJ1-2,.,TRBV27,14,.
CASSQLGYSNQPQHF,TGTGCCAGCAGCCAACTGGGGTACAGCAATCAGCCCCAGCATTTT,TRBJ1-5,.,TRBV16,15,.
CASSNYQETQYF,TGCGCCAGCAGTAATTACCAAGAGACCCAGTACTTC,TRBJ2-5,.,TRBV5-1,12,.
CASSSIRLLVGSEQFF,TGTGCCAGTAGTTCCATTCGATTGCTGGTCGGAAGTGAGCAGTTCTTC,TRBJ2-1,.,TRBV19,16,.
CASSFGDNYGYTF,TGCGCCAGCAGCTTTGGGGACAACTATGGCTACACCTTC,TRBJ1-2,.,TRBV5-1,13,.
CASSQVQAATEAFF,TGTGCCAGCAGCCAAGTCCAGGCAGCCACTGAAGCTTTCTTT,TRBJ1-1,.,TRBV14,14,.
CASSQPREMVAKNIQYF,TGTGCCAGCAGTCAACCGCGGGAGATGGTCGCCAAAAACATTCAGTACTTC,TRBJ2-4,once,TRBV28,17,TRBD2